This T cell receptor (beta chain) derives from a study of blood T cell repertoires in COVID-19 (dated by TCRdb to about 2020). Looking at the study overall: The collaborator samples originated in the United States, Italy and Spain and spanned the acute and convalescent phases of COVID-19. The material from the prospective study consisted of cDNA or gDNA derived from T cells, B-cell-depleted T cells, or PBMCs. The dataset comprised deeply sampled blood TCRbeta repertoires from subjects exposed to, actively infected with, or recovered from COVID-19. The repertoires were made available in a free public database intended to serve as a resource for research on the immune response to SARS-CoV-2. Samples were obtained from the ongoing ImmuneRACE study (first 160 participants) and from approximately 1,200 subjects provided by 6 global collaborators. The sample metadata nearly always contained a de-identified subject ID, COVID-19 status, age in years and sex. HLA class I and class II types, where available, came from metadata supplied by the sample provider rather than from assay-based typing. Findings and caveats that apply to the study as a whole: How much clinical and demographic metadata was included differed by source and by participant, and the metadata was provided uncurated.

The immunoSEQ Assay, a bias-controlled multiplex PCR, was used to amplify TCRbeta CDR3 regions from genomic DNA. On the study's bioinformatics: Within the assay, amplification of reference gene primers was used to estimate how many nucleated cells each sample contained. Sequence reads were collapsed and filtered to measure the absolute abundance of every unique TCRbeta CDR3 rearrangement. For each sample, productive Simpson clonality was calculated as the square root of Simpson's diversity index over productive rearrangements. The immuneACCESS repertoire file appears here via TCRdb, limited to in-frame rearrangements. These files lack a portion of the clones; in checked studies, under half of the deficit traces to unresolved V genes, and the cause of the others is not known. The V and J calls and clone size were taken over from that table, and D and trimming were inferred from the DNA. This sample gives 210,000 or so clones in total; 80% to 90% of them show up just once. The top ten hold 2% to 2.5% of the sample.

The collaborating institutions used their own protocols to collect whole blood in K2EDTA tubes. Collaborator samples were shipped for TCRbeta analysis as frozen whole blood, isolated PBMCs, or DNA extracted from either sample type. As regards this clone: What antigen it recognizes has not been identified. No much larger clone is present one base from it, and per-base qualities are unavailable.

As encoded in the germline V gene, CDR1 is KGHSH while CDR2 is LQKENI. Spanning cysteine to phenylalanine, the CDR3 consists of 13 amino acids. The CDR3 DNA has 39 bases and is translated from base 1. Trimming accounts for 8 bases at V and 1 base at J, while the number of junction bases matched to no gene is 3. Sequenced: peripheral blood. This TCR came from a woman in her fifties or sixties with acute or convalescent COVID-19. The chain is encoded by TRBV18 joined to TRBJ1-2, with TRBD1 matching 8 junction bases. The CDR3 protein sequence reads: CASRGQDNYGYTF. In nucleotides, the sequence is TGTGCCAGCCGGGGACAGGATAACTATGGCTACACCTTC.